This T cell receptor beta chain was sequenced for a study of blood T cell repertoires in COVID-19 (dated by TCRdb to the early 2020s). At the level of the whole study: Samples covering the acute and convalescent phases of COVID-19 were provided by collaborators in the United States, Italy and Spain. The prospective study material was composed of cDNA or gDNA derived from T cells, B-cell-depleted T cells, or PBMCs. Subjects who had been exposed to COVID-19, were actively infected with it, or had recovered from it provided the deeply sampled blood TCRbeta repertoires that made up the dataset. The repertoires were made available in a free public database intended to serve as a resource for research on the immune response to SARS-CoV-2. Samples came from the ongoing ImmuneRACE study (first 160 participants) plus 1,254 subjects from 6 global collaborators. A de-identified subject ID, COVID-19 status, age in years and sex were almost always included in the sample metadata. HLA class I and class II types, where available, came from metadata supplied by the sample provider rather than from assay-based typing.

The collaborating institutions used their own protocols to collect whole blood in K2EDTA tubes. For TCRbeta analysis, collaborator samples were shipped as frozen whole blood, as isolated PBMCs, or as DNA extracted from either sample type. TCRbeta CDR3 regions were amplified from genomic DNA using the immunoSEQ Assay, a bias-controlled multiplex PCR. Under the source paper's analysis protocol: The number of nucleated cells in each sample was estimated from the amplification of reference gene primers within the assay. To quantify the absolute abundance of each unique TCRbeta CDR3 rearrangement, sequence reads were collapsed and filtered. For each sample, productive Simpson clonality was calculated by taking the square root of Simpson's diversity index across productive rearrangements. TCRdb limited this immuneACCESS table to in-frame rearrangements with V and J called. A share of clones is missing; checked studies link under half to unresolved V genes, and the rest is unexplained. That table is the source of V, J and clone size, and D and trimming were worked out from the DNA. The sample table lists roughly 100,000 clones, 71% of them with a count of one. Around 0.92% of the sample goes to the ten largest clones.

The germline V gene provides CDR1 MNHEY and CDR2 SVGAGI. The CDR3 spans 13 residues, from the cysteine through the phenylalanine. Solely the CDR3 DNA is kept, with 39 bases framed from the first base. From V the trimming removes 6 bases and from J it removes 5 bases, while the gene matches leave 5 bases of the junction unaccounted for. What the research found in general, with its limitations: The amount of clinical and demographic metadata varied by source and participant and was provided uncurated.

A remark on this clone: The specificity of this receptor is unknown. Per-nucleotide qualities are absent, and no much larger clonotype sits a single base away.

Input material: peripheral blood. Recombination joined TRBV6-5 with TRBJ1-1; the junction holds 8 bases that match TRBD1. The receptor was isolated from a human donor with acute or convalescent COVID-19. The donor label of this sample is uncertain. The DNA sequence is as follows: TGTGCCAGCAGAGGACAGGGTTGGACTGAAGCTTTCTTT. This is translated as CASRGQGWTEAFF.